The 13 T cell receptor beta chains listed next were all sequenced from one sample in a study of cytomegalovirus exposure and HLA in healthy donors (TCRdb year 2017). Library construction relied on the immunoSEQ multiplex PCR assay. TCRdb re-hosts the immuneACCESS table, in-frame sequences only. Its copies lack some clones; in the studies checked, an unresolved V gene accounts for under half of them, and the cause for the rest is not known. This sample has some 270,000 clones in its table, and 86% of those were observed once. 1% of the sample rests with the top ten. Source material: PBMCs. These receptors all come from a woman aged 18-35 years in good health and CMV-seronegative.

The V call is TRBV7-6, the J call TRBJ2-7; 8 bases map to TRBD1. Germline V gene sequence: CDR1 SGHVS, CDR2 FNYEAQ. After removal of 2 bases from V and 3 bases from J, the junction contained 12 bases not matched to a gene. CDR3 size: 17 residues. The CDR3 loop is CASSLLWRTGSLYEQYF. The CDR3 DNA reads TGTGCCAGCAGCTTATTGTGGAGGACAGGGAGCCTCTACGAGCAGTACTTC. The entire variable domain, with the rest obtained from reference TRBV7-6 and TRBJ2-7, is as follows: GAGVSQSPRYKVTKRGQDVALRCDPISGHVSLYWYRQALGQGPEFLTYFNYEAQQDKSGLPNDRFSAERPEGSISTLTIQRTEQRDSAMYRCASSLLWRTGSLYEQYFGPGTRLTVT.

The chain joins TRBV6-5 to TRBJ2-3, with TRBD2 matching over 11 bases. With 2 bases clipped from V and 8 bases from J, the junction kept 9 bases outside the gene matches. Germline CDR1 and CDR2: MNHEY and SVGAGI. This CDR3 contains 16 residues. CDR3 DNA sequence: TGTGCCAGCAGTTACGATTTAGCGGGAGGGCCCGGTACGCAGTATTTT. Its translation: CASSYDLAGGPGTQYF.

CDR3 amino acids: CASSPGTMGYNEQFF. CDR3 sequence (DNA): TGTGCCAGCAGCCCCGGGACTATGGGGTACAATGAGCAGTTCTTC. The chain joins TRBV5-4 to TRBJ2-1; 7 bases align to TRBD2. The CDR3 sequence is 15 residues long. Germline CDR1 reads SGHNT; CDR2 reads YYREEE (reference sequence). Trimming at V came to 4 bases and at J to 4 bases, leaving 8 bases not matched to a gene.

The chain is built from TRBV5-1 and TRBJ1-4, with D possibly being TRBD1 (5 bases). V dropped 4 bases and J dropped 8 bases, with 21 bases sitting between them. The CDR3 extends over 16 amino acids. Germline V CDR1 and CDR2: SGHRS, YFSETQ. The CDR3 is CASSPAAGLQGEKLFF. CDR3 coding DNA: TGCGCCAGCAGCCCCGCAGCCGGCCTCCAGGGCGAAAAACTGTTTTTT.

The chain couples TRBV6-5 to TRBJ2-7, with 8 positions matching TRBD1. The J segment lost 0 bases and the V segment lost 2 bases, leaving 3 bases of the junction unmatched. The CDR3 has 15 amino acids. The germline V gene has CDR1 MNHEY and CDR2 SVGAGI. The CDR3, as DNA: TGTGCCAGCAGTTACCGGGACAGGTCCTCCTACGAGCAGTACTTC. The encoded protein is CASSYRDRSSYEQYF.

This chain joins TRBV5-1 and TRBJ2-3, with TRBD2 matching over 7 bases. The junction had 8 bases not matched to a gene; V was cut back by 4 bases and J by 0 bases. The length of the CDR3 is 16 residues. CDR1 is SGHRS, CDR2 YFSETQ, per germline. CDR3 protein: CASSVGGGPSTDTQYF. CDR3 nucleotide sequence: TGCGCCAGCAGCGTCGGCGGGGGTCCTAGCACAGATACGCAGTATTTT. Supplemented by reference TRBV5-1 and TRBJ2-3, the full variable domain reads KAGVTQTPRYLIKTRGQQVTLSCSPISGHRSVSWYQQTPGQGLQFLFEYFSETQRNKGNFPGRFSGRQFSNSRSEMNVSTLELGDSALYLCASSVGGGPSTDTQYFGPGTRLTVL.

The genes are TRBV11-3 and TRBJ2-7; 7 nucleotides align to TRBD2. CDR3 length: 17 amino acids. V dropped 5 bases and J dropped 2; count of bases not matched to a gene: 15. Per the germline V gene, CDR1 is SGHNT and CDR2 is YENEEA. DNA for the CDR3: TGTGCCAGCAGCCCCGGGCGGGGATGGGGGGGGGCCTACGAGCAGTACTTC. Translating it yields CASSPGRGWGGAYEQYF.

This rearrangement joins TRBV11-2 to TRBJ2-5, with 7 bases matching TRBD2. J was trimmed by 5 bases and V by 5 bases; bases with no gene match: 11. Germline V gene data show CDR1 as SGHAT and CDR2 as FQNNGV. The length of the CDR3 is 15 residues. CDR3 sequence: CASSTQRGRGETQYF. CDR3 nucleotide sequence: TGTGCCAGCAGCACCCAGCGGGGCCGGGGGGAGACCCAGTACTTC.

The chain employs TRBV6-6 and TRBJ1-6; 7 bases line up with TRBD1. This CDR3 is 15 amino acids long. V lost 7 bases, J lost 5 bases, and 8 bases stayed unmatched. Germline CDR1 and CDR2: MNHNY and SVGAGI (reference sequence). The CDR3 DNA is TGTGCCAGCACCAGAGGGGGACAGAATAATTCACCCCTCCACTTT. It codes for CASTRGGQNNSPLHF.

This chain uses TRBV5-4 with TRBJ2-7; 11 bases map to TRBD2. The length of the CDR3 is 15 residues. In germline, CDR1 is SGHNT, CDR2 YYREEE (reference sequence). Trimming cost V 0 bases and J 6 bases; bases outside gene matches: 5. CDR3 region: CASSLELAGVSEQYF. For the CDR3, the DNA is TGTGCCAGCAGCTTGGAACTAGCGGGAGTCAGCGAGCAGTACTTC.

This clone was counted a single time. The gene calls are TRBV4-1 and TRBJ1-5; 8 nucleotides align to TRBD1. Per germline, CDR1 MGHRA and CDR2 YSYEKL. With 0 bases clipped from V and 4 bases from J, the junction kept 11 bases outside the gene matches. The CDR3 covers 18 residues. The CDR3 nucleotides read TGCGCCAGCAGCCAAGACAGCGACAGGGGAAATGGGAATCAGCCCCAGCATTTT. Encoded protein: CASSQDSDRGNGNQPQHF.

The rearrangement uses TRBV14 and TRBJ2-7, with 7 bases lining up with TRBD1. Germline V gene lookup returns CDR1 SGHDN and CDR2 FVKESK. Losses at the gene ends were 1 base for V and 6 bases for J; bases not matched to a gene: 12. CDR3 length: 16 amino acids. CDR3 coding DNA: TGTGCCAGCAGCCAAGGCTTACAGGGGCTGATCGGCGAGCAGTACTTC. Amino acid sequence: CASSQGLQGLIGEQYF.

The V and J genes are TRBV7-2 and TRBJ2-7; D possibly corresponds to TRBD1 (6 bases). The CDR3 totals 13 residues. Between the trimmed V and J ends, which lost 5 bases and 3 bases, there was a span of 11 bases. Germline V gives CDR1 SGHTA, CDR2 FQGNSA. CDR3 region: CASSRDTDYEQYF. The CDR3 region has the DNA TGTGCCAGCAGCCGGGACACAGACTACGAGCAGTACTTC.